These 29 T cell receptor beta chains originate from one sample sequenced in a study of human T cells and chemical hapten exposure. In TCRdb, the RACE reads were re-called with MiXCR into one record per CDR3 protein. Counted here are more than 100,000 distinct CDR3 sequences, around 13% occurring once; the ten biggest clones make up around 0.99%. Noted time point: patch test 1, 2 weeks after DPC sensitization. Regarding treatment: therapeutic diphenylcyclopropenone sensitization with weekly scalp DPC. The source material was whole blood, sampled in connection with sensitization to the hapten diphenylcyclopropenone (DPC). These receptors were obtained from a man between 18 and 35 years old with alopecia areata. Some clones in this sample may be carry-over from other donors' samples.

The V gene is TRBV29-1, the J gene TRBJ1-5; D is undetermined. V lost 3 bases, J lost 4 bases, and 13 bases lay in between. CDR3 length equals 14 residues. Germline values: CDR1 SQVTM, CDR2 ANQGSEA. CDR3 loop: CSVEVEGPNQPQHF. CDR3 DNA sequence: TGCAGCGTTGAGGTAGAGGGTCCGAATCAGCCCCAGCATTTT.

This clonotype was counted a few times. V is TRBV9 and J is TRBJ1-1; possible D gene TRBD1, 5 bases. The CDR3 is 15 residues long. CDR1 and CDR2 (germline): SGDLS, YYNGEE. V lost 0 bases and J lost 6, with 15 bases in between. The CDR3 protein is CASSVEAGVGAEAFF. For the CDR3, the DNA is TGTGCCAGCAGCGTAGAGGCGGGGGTAGGCGCTGAAGCTTTCTTT.

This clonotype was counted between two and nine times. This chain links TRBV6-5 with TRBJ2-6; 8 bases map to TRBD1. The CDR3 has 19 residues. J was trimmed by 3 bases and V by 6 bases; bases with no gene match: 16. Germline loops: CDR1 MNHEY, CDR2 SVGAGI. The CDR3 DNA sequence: TGTGCCAGCAGCCTCAGGGGGACGACAGGGGTCGGTGGGGCCAACGTCCTGACTTTC. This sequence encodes CASSLRGTTGVGGANVLTF.

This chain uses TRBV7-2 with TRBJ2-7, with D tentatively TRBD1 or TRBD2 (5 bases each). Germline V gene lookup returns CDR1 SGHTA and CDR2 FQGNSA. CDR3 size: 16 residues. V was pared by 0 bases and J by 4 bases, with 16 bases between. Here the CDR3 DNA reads TGTGCCAGCAGCTTAGCTGGTCCGGGACGGACATACGAGCAGTACTTC. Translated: CASSLAGPGRTYEQYF.

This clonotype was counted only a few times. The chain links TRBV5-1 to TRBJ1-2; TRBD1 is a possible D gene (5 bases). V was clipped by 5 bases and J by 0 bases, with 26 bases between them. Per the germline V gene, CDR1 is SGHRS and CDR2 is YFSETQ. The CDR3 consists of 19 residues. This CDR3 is CASSFSFDRTRISNYGYTF. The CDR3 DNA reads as TGCGCCAGCAGTTTTAGCTTCGACAGAACCCGCATTTCTAACTATGGCTACACCTTC. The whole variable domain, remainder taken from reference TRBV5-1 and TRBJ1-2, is KAGVTQTPRYLIKTRGQQVTLSCSPISGHRSVSWYQQTPGQGLQFLFEYFSETQRNKGNFPGRFSGRQFSNSRSEMNVSTLELGDSALYLCASSFSFDRTRISNYGYTFGSGTRLTVV.

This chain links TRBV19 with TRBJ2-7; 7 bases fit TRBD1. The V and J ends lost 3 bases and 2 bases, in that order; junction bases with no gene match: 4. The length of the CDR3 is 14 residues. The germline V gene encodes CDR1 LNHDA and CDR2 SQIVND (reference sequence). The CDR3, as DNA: TGTGCCAGTAGTATCACAGGGGCCCCCTACGAGCAGTACTTC. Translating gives CASSITGAPYEQYF.

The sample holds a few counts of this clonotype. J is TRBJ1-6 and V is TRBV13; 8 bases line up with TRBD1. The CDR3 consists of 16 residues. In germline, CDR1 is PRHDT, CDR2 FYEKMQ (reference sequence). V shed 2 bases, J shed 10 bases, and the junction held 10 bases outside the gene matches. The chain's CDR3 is CASSLRGRDRPSPLHF. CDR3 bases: TGTGCCAGCAGCTTAAGAGGCCGGGACAGGCCCTCACCCCTCCACTTT.

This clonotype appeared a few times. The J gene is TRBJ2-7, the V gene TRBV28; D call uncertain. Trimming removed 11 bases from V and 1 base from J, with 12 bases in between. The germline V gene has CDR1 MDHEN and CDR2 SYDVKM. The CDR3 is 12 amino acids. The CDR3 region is CAVCEVSYEQYF. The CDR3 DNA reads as TGTGCCGTTTGCGAAGTTTCCTACGAGCAGTACTTC.

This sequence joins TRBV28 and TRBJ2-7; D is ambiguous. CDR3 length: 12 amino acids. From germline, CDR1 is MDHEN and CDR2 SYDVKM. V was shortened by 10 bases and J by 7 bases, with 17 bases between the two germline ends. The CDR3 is CATTPRVREQYF. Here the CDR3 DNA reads TGTGCCACTACGCCCCGGGTCCGTGAGCAGTACTTC.

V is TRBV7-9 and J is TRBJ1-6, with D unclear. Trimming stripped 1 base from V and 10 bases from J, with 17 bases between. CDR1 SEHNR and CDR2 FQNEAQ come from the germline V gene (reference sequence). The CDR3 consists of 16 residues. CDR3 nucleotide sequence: TGTGCCAGCAGCTTAGATGAGGGTCCTCTGGGGTCACCCCTCCACTTT. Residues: CASSLDEGPLGSPLHF. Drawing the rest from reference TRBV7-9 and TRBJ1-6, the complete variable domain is DTGVSQNPRHKITKRGQNVTFRCDPISEHNRLYWYRQTLGQGPEFLTYFQNEAQLEKSRLLSDRFSAERPKGSFSTLEIQRTEQGDSAMYLCASSLDEGPLGSPLHFGNGTRLTVT.

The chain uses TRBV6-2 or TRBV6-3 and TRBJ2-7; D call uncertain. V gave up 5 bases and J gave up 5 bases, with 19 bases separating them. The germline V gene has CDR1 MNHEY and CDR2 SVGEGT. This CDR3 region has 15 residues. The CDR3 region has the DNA TGTGCCAGCAGTGACGGGCCTGTCAACGGCCACGAGCAGTACGTC. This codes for CASSDGPVNGHEQYV.

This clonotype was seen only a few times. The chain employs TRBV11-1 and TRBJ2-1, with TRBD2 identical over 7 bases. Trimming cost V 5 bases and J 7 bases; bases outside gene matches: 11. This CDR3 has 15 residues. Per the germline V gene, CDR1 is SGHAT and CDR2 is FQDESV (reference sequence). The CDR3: CASSLGLVGLNEQFF. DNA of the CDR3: TGTGCCAGCAGCCTCGGACTAGTTGGGCTTAATGAGCAGTTCTTC.

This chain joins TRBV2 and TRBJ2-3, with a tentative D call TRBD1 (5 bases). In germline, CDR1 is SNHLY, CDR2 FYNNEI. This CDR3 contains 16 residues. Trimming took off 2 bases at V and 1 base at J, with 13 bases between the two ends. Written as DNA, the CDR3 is TGTGCCAGCAGTGAATACGGCAGGGTGGGCACAGATACGCAGTATTTT. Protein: CASSEYGRVGTDTQYF.

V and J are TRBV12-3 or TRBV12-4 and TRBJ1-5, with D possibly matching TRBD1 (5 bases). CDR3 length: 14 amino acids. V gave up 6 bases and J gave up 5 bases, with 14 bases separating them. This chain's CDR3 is CASSLGDGYQPQHF. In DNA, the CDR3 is TGTGCCAGCAGCCTGGGGGACGGCTATCAGCCCCAGCATTTT.

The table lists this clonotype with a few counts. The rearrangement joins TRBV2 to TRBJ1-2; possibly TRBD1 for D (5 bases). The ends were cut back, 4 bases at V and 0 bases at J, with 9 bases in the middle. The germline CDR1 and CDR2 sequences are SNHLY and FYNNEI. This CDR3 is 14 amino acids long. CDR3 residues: CASSVDSTNYGYTF. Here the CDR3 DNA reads TGTGCCAGCAGTGTTGACAGTACTAACTATGGCTACACCTTC.

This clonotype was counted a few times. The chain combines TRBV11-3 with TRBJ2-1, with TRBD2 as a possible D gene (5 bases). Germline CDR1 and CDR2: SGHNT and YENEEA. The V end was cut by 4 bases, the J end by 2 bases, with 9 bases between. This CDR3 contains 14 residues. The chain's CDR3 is CASSSREPYNEQFF. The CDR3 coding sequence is TGTGCCAGCAGCTCAAGGGAGCCCTACAATGAGCAGTTCTTC.

Here the CDR3 reads CASSLAGQGLTDTQYF. As DNA, the CDR3 is TGCGCCAGCAGCTTGGCCGGGCAGGGGTTGACAGATACGCAGTATTTT. The chain couples TRBV5-1 to TRBJ2-3; D is perhaps TRBD1 (6 bases). The V end lost 0 bases, the J end lost 3 bases, and 14 bases lay between the germline ends. Germline V gene sequence: CDR1 SGHRS, CDR2 YFSETQ. The CDR3 covers 16 residues.

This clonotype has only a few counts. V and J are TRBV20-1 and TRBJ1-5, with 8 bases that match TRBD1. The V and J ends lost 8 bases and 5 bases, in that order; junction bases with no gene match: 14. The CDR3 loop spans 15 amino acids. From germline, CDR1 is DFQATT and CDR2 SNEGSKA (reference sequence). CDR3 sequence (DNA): TGCAGTTCAGGAAGAGGACAGGGCAGTCATCAGCCCCAGCATTTT. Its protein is CSSGRGQGSHQPQHF.

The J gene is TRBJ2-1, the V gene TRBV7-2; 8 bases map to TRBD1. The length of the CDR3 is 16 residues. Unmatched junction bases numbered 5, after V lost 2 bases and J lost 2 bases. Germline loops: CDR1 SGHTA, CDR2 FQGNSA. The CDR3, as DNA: TGTGCCAGCAGCTTACAGGGGGCGGCAACCTACAATGAGCAGTTCTTC. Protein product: CASSLQGAATYNEQFF.

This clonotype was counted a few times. CDR3 residues: CASRSGALAFTDTQYF. For the CDR3, the DNA is TGTGCCAGCAGATCAGGGGCCCTAGCATTCACAGATACGCAGTATTTT. The chain is built from TRBV12-3 or TRBV12-4 and TRBJ2-3; a possible D gene is TRBD1 (6 bases). The CDR3 is 16 residues long. With 6 bases removed from V and 2 bases from J, the gap between germline ends came to 18 bases.

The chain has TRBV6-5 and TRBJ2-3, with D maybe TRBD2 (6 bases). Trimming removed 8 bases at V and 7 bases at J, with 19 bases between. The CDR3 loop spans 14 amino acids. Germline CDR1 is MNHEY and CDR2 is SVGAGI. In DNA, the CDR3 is TGTGCCAGCGGACTGGCTCGCCGGGGGAATACGCAGTATTTT. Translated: CASGLARRGNTQYF.

The chain's CDR3 is CASTPAGGNYGYTF. In DNA form, the CDR3 reads TGTGCCAGCACCCCGGCCGGGGGTAACTATGGCTACACCTTC. This chain joins TRBV12-3 or TRBV12-4 and TRBJ1-2; a possible D gene is TRBD1 (5 bases). Trimming removed 7 bases from V and 1 base from J, with 13 bases in between. This CDR3 has 14 residues.

Here the CDR3 reads CASNRQGGNYEQYF. CDR3 coding DNA: TGTGCCAGCAATAGACAGGGGGGAAACTACGAGCAGTACTTC. The V call is TRBV6-5, the J call TRBJ2-7; TRBD1 matches at 9 bases. CDR3 length equals 14 residues. The V gene's germline CDR1 is MNHEY and CDR2 SVGAGI. V shed 7 bases, J shed 3 bases, and the junction held 7 bases outside the gene matches.

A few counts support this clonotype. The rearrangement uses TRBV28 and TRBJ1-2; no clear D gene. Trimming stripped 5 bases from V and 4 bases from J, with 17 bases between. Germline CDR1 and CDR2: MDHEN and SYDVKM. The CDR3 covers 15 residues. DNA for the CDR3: TGTGCCAGCAGTATAGATGATTGGGAACTCTATGGCTACACCTTC. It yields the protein CASSIDDWELYGYTF.

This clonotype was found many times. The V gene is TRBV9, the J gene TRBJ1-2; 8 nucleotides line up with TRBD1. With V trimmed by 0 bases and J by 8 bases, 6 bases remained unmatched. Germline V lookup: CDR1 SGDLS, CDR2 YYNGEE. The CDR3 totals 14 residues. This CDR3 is CASSVEGRGHGYTF. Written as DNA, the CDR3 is TGTGCCAGCAGCGTAGAAGGCAGGGGGCACGGCTACACCTTC.

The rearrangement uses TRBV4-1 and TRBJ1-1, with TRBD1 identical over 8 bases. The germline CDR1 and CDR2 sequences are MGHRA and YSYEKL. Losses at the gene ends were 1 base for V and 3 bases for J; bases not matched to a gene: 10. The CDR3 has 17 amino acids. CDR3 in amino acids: CASSQADREKWDTEAFF. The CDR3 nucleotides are TGCGCCAGCAGCCAAGCGGACAGGGAAAAGTGGGACACTGAAGCTTTCTTT.

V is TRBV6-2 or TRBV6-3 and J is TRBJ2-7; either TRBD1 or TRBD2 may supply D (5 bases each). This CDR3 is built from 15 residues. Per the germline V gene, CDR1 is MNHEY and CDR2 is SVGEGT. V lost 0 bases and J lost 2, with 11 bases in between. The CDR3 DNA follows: TGTGCCAGCAGTTACTCGAGGGGCAACCCCTACGAGCAGTACTTC. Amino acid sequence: CASSYSRGNPYEQYF.

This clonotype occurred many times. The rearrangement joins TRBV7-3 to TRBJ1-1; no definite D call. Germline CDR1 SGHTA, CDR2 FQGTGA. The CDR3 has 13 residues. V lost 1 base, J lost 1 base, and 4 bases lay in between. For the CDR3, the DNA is TGTGCCAGCAGCTTAAACCGGAACACTGAAGCTTTCTTT. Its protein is CASSLNRNTEAFF.

The CDR3: CASSFGTGSNQPQHF. Here the CDR3 DNA reads TGTGCCAGCAGCTTTGGGACAGGGAGCAATCAGCCCCAGCATTTT. The chain joins TRBV7-9 to TRBJ1-5, with 9 positions matching TRBD1. V shed 3 bases and J 1 base; nucleotides not matched to a gene: 1. The CDR3 is 15 residues long. Germline CDR1 reads SEHNR; CDR2 reads FQNEAQ (reference sequence). The full variable domain, completed using reference TRBV7-9 and TRBJ1-5, is DTGVSQNPRHKITKRGQNVTFRCDPISEHNRLYWYRQTLGQGPEFLTYFQNEAQLEKSRLLSDRFSAERPKGSFSTLEIQRTEQGDSAMYLCASSFGTGSNQPQHFGDGTRLSIL.